This TCR beta chain stems from a study of T cells in Graves' hyperthyroidism and ophthalmopathy. This clonotype occurred a few times. Amplification targeted TCR beta CDR3 regions from RNA transcripts. HTBI primers were used for first-round RT-PCR of the TCR CDR3. TCRdb re-called the multiplex PCR reads with MiXCR, one entry per CDR3 protein. The sample has about 600,000 distinct CDR3 sequences; roughly 15% are singletons. The CDR3 covers 15 residues. The germline V gene encodes CDR1 SGHRS and CDR2 YFSETQ. With 4 bases removed from V and 0 bases from J, the gap between germline ends came to 8 bases. The genes are TRBV5-1 and TRBJ2-6, with D possibly being TRBD2 (5 bases). Sequences were obtained from blood. The TCR comes from a woman between 45 and 60 years old with Graves' ophthalmopathy. The CDR3: CASSPGNSGANVLTF. CDR3 DNA: TGCGCCAGCAGCCCCGGGAACTCTGGGGCCAACGTCCTGACTTTC.